These T cell receptor beta chains were read from a single sample in a study of identifying expanded T cells in peripheral blood. The protocol was immunoSEQ multiplex PCR, while the TCRdb copy is restricted to in-frame clones and leaves out a portion. The table has about 58,000 clones, around four fifths seen once. The sample consisted of blood. The receptor set was obtained from a person aged 18 to 70 in good health. Both conserved end residues are part of each CDR3. Clone size appears in some rows only: once, few, many, or a class for an expanded clone.

clone size | J gene | V gene | CDR3 protein
. | TRBJ2-2 | TRBV11-3 | CASSLGLNTGELFF
. | TRBJ2-3 | TRBV19 | CASSIGKGSADTQYF
. | TRBJ2-5 | TRBV19 | CASSWSGSSETQYF
. | TRBJ1-2 | TRBV5-8 | CASSLGKNYGYTF
few | TRBJ1-5 | TRBV6-5 | CASSALQGNQPQHF
. | TRBJ2-5 | TRBV7-2 | CASSLGAKVLSETQYF
. | TRBJ2-7 | TRBV2 | CASLTNPPSYEQYF
. | TRBJ2-1 | TRBV6-4 | CASSDTDSSYNEQFF
. | TRBJ1-2 | TRBV19 | CASRTNSDYGYTF
. | TRBJ1-2 | TRBV18 | CASSLDDRNYGYTF
. | TRBJ1-4 | TRBV28 | CASTMKGRGRTNEKLFF
. | TRBJ1-4 | TRBV11-3 | CASSRPDRGRQSVTNEKLFF
once | TRBJ1-2 | TRBV6-5 | CASRDRGRVYGYTF
. | TRBJ1-1 | TRBV19 | CASSTLEPEDGAFF
. | TRBJ1-2 | TRBV21-1 | CASKGGFGRSYGYTF
few | TRBJ2-1 | TRBV19 | CASRGRGPYNEQFF
. | TRBJ1-6 | TRBV14 | CASSQGTGYNSPLHF
. | TRBJ1-1 | TRBV19 | CASKGVWNTEAFF
. | TRBJ1-5 | TRBV6-6 | CASSYFSRGGQPQHF
. | TRBJ1-6 | TRBV27 | CASSYVGRRNSPLHF
. | TRBJ2-5 | TRBV28 | CASSLIRETQYF
. | TRBJ2-1 | TRBV21-1 | CASSPAFRDRGLRSSYNEQFF
. | TRBJ1-1 | TRBV18 | CASSIKVNTEAFF
. | TRBJ2-7 | TRBV7-7 | CASSLDRGGEQYF
. | TRBJ2-1 | TRBV4-1 | CASSQGGYNEQFF
. | TRBJ2-5 | TRBV14 | CASSQDQGKPQETQYF
. | TRBJ2-1 | TRBV6-7 | CASSYPREGVVRRSYNEQFF
. | TRBJ2-1 | TRBV7-8 | CASSLAETHNEQFF
. | TRBJ1-2 | TRBV2 | CASSENSLYGYTF
many | TRBJ1-4 | TRBV27 | CASRGHNNEKLFF
. | TRBJ2-2 | TRBV14 | CASSHGRRGTGELFF
. | TRBJ2-3 | TRBV25-1 | CASNGWGGGDTQYF
. | TRBJ2-3 | TRBV6-1 | CASSEPGAPTDTQYF
. | TRBJ1-5 | TRBV4-1 | CASSHESLGLQHF
. | TRBJ1-2 | TRBV19 | CASSVQGSNYGYTF
. | TRBJ1-2 | TRBV29-1 | CSVSEVYGYTF
medium-sized | TRBJ2-1 | TRBV6-7 | CARHPKGTLSSYNEQFF
. | TRBJ2-7 | TRBV6-5 | CASTESYEQYF
. | TRBJ2-1 | TRBV29-1 | CSVGTGGLTEQFF
. | TRBJ1-2 | TRBV2 | CASSENRNYGYTF
. | TRBJ2-3 | TRBV5-1 | CASRLTGAYADTQYF
once | TRBJ1-1 | TRBV5-1 | CASSLYPGNTEAFF
few | TRBJ2-2 | TRBV7-6 | CASSPSDGGPNTGELFF
. | TRBJ2-1 | TRBV7-6 | CASSLVAGGEQFF
. | TRBJ2-5 | TRBV29-1 | CSVGGSSSQTQYF
. | TRBJ2-5 | TRBV7-2 | CASSVVGKETQYF
. | TRBJ2-7 | TRBV5-1 | CASSPGTGQNEQYF
. | TRBJ2-7 | TRBV6-5 | CASRARRGLYEQYF
once | TRBJ1-4 | TRBV30 | CAWSQGRSEKLFF
few | TRBJ1-6 | TRBV4-1 | CASSQFTGESPLHF